The 15 T cell receptor beta chains below all came from one sample that was sequenced in a study of blood T cell repertoires in COVID-19. Here immunoSEQ multiplex PCR was the method, and the copy in TCRdb shows in-frame clones only, minus some. In the table there are 200,000 to 250,000 clones, 80% to 90% of which are singletons. The sample was peripheral blood. The receptors come from a man aged 18 to 35 with active or convalescent COVID-19.

This clone was seen a single time. The DNA is omitted, as the CDR3 cannot be located on it reliably, and the CDR3 follows TCRdb's listing. The genes are TRBV6-5 and TRBJ2-7; TRBD1 is the table's D call and was not checked against the DNA. 14 amino acids form the CDR3, both terminal residues included. Germline V lookup: CDR1 MNHEY, CDR2 SVGAGI. The chain's CDR3 is CASSILGQGGEQYF.

The chain combines TRBV7-2 with TRBJ2-3; TRBD2 matches at 8 bases. Germline V gene lookup returns CDR1 SGHTA and CDR2 FQGNSA. The V gene end was trimmed by 1 base and the J gene end by 9 bases; junction bases not matched to a gene: 6. There are 14 residues in the CDR3. CDR3 residues: CASSLGGSGRTQYF. The DNA of the CDR3 is TGTGCCAGCAGCTTAGGAGGCAGCGGGAGAACGCAGTATTTT. Based on the CDR3 plus reference TRBV7-2 and TRBJ2-3, the full variable domain is GAGVSQSPSNKVTEKGKDVELRCDPISGHTALYWYRQSLGQGLEFLIYFQGNSAPDKSGLPSDRFSAERTGGSVSTLTIQRTQQEDSAVYLCASSLGGSGRTQYFGPGTRLTVL.

In its sample, this clone was seen once. This chain uses TRBV5-5 with TRBJ1-1; the D gene is possibly TRBD1 (6 bases). This CDR3 comprises 16 residues. Germline V gene data show CDR1 as SGHKS and CDR2 as YYEKEE (reference sequence). V lost 1 base to trimming and J lost 4 bases, with 17 bases between them. The CDR3 coding sequence is TGTGCCAGCAGCTTGATCAGGGGACGCGATATCACTGAAGCTTTCTTT. This gives the protein CASSLIRGRDITEAFF.

This clone was found once. V gene TRBV19 combines with J gene TRBJ1-2; D may be TRBD1 (6 bases). Germline CDR1 reads LNHDA; CDR2 reads SQIVND (reference sequence). This CDR3 region has 15 residues. The ends were cut back, 8 bases at V and 4 bases at J, with 20 bases in the middle. CDR3 in amino acids: CASSADQGRGYGYTF. CDR3 DNA sequence: TGTGCCAGTTCTGCTGATCAGGGGAGAGGCTATGGCTACACCTTC. Full variable domain (missing parts from reference TRBV19 and TRBJ1-2): DGGITQSPKYLFRKEGQNVTLSCEQNLNHDAMYWYRQDPGQGLRLIYYSQIVNDFQKGDIAEGYSVSREKKESFPLTVTSAQKNPTAFYLCASSADQGRGYGYTFGSGTRLTVV.

The J gene is TRBJ2-3, the V gene TRBV27; 16 bases are shared with TRBD2. CDR1 MNHEY and CDR2 SMNVEV come from the germline V gene (reference sequence). The CDR3 runs 18 residues. V shed 6 bases and J 3 bases; nucleotides not matched to a gene: 9. The CDR3 DNA follows: TGTGCCAGCAGACTCGGGACTAGCGGGAGGGTTGGGACAGATACGCAGTATTTT. This encodes CASRLGTSGRVGTDTQYF.

The rearrangement joins TRBV2 to TRBJ1-5; possible D gene TRBD1, 6 bases. Trimming took off 6 bases at V and 5 bases at J, with 17 bases between the two ends. This CDR3 is built from 15 residues. Germline values: CDR1 SNHLY, CDR2 FYNNEI. The CDR3 region has the DNA TGTGCCAGCAGAGCGGACAGCCAGGATTATCAGCCCCAGCATTTT. Translation gives CASRADSQDYQPQHF.

CDR3 region: CASSLDRNTEAFF. CDR3 coding DNA: TGTGCCAGCAGCTTAGACAGGAACACTGAAGCTTTCTTT. The chain joins TRBV11-2 to TRBJ1-1; no reliable D call. CDR1 SGHAT and CDR2 FQNNGV come from the germline V gene. The germline V and J ends were trimmed by 0 bases and 1 base, with 3 bases remaining between them. CDR3 length equals 13 residues.

The rearrangement joins TRBV7-2 to TRBJ2-7; TRBD2 matches at 11 bases. V shed 11 bases and J 2 bases; nucleotides not matched to a gene: 5. This CDR3 is built from 13 residues. CDR1 and CDR2 (germline): SGHTA, FQGNSA. The CDR3 region has the DNA TGTGCCGGGACTAGCGGAGGGACCTACGAGCAGTACTTC. It specifies CAGTSGGTYEQYF.

The chain is built from TRBV4-3 and TRBJ1-4; 9 nucleotides align to TRBD1. Germline V lookup: CDR1 LGHNA, CDR2 YSLEER. The CDR3 sequence is 15 residues long. J lost 8 bases, V lost 1 base, and 5 bases had no gene match. CDR3 amino acids: CASSQGTGVSEKLFF. Written as DNA, the CDR3 is TGCGCCAGCAGCCAAGGGACAGGGGTTTCCGAAAAACTGTTTTTT.

This clone showed up many times. The chain carries TRBV15 and TRBJ1-5, with 12 bases lining up with TRBD1. The CDR3 consists of 16 residues. Germline assignment: CDR1 LNHNV and CDR2 YYDKDF (reference sequence). V shed 8 bases, J shed 1 base, and the junction held 6 bases outside the gene matches. CDR3 protein: CATRGTGGFSNQPQHF. The DNA of the CDR3 is TGTGCCACCCGGGGGACAGGGGGCTTCAGCAATCAGCCCCAGCATTTT.

The J gene is TRBJ2-7, the V gene TRBV6-5; D gene uncertain. V was shortened by 6 bases and J by 2 bases, with 8 bases between the two germline ends. Germline V lookup: CDR1 MNHEY, CDR2 SVGAGI. This CDR3 contains 12 residues. CDR3 amino acids: CASRAGTYEQYF. The CDR3 DNA reads as TGTGCCAGCAGGGCAGGAACCTACGAGCAGTACTTC.

The rearrangement uses TRBV27 and TRBJ1-1; a weak D match, TRBD1 (6 bases). This CDR3 contains 12 residues. Germline V gives CDR1 MNHEY, CDR2 SMNVEV (reference sequence). V lost 10 bases and J 6 bases, leaving 15 bases between the germline ends. CDR3 loop: CATKQGFPEAFF. The DNA of the CDR3 is TGTGCCACCAAGCAGGGGTTCCCTGAAGCTTTCTTT.

The chain couples TRBV11-2 to TRBJ2-2; 8 positions match TRBD2. CDR3 length: 16 residues. The J segment lost 1 base and the V segment lost 5 bases, leaving 6 bases of the junction unmatched. Per germline, CDR1 SGHAT and CDR2 FQNNGV. The CDR3 loop reads CASSPPAGGNTGELFF. The CDR3 coding sequence is TGTGCCAGCAGCCCCCCTGCGGGAGGGAACACCGGGGAGCTGTTTTTT.

The V call is TRBV7-2, the J call TRBJ1-5, with unresolved D. The CDR3 length is 13 residues. Germline assignment: CDR1 SGHTA and CDR2 FQGNSA. V lost 2 bases and J 5 bases, leaving 7 bases between the germline ends. The CDR3 DNA reads TGTGCCAGCAGCTTAAACGCGGATCAGCCCCAGCATTTT. Translated: CASSLNADQPQHF.

This chain uses TRBV2 with TRBJ2-3, with 10 bases lining up with TRBD2. This CDR3 comprises 16 residues. V lost 2 bases and J lost 1; bases outside the gene matches: 3. The germline CDR1 and CDR2 sequences are SNHLY and FYNNEI. The CDR3 here is CASSERLAGGTDTQYF. In DNA, the CDR3 is TGTGCCAGCAGTGAACGGCTAGCGGGAGGCACAGATACGCAGTATTTT.